This TCR beta chain came from a study of sequential checkpoint blockade in melanoma. Assay: immunoSEQ multiplex PCR; the TCRdb copy retains only in-frame clones and omits some. Here the sample spans roughly 5,100 clones, about 20% being singletons. V was clipped by 10 bases and J by 6 bases; unmatched bases: 12. Germline V gene lookup returns CDR1 MNHGY and CDR2 SAAAGT. CDR3 length: 14 residues. This clone is labeled medium-sized. This sample's treatment: randomized to nivolumab then ipilimumab (arm A) or the reverse (arm B). The receptor was derived from a human donor with melanoma. Sequenced here: tumor tissue (inferred from file names), sampled from a patient given nivolumab and ipilimumab in sequence. The chain couples TRBV6-8 to TRBJ1-1; 9 bases match TRBD1. CDR3 residues: CATVYTGGVAEAFF. As DNA, the CDR3 is TGTGCCACGGTATACACAGGGGGCGTTGCTGAAGCTTTCTTT.